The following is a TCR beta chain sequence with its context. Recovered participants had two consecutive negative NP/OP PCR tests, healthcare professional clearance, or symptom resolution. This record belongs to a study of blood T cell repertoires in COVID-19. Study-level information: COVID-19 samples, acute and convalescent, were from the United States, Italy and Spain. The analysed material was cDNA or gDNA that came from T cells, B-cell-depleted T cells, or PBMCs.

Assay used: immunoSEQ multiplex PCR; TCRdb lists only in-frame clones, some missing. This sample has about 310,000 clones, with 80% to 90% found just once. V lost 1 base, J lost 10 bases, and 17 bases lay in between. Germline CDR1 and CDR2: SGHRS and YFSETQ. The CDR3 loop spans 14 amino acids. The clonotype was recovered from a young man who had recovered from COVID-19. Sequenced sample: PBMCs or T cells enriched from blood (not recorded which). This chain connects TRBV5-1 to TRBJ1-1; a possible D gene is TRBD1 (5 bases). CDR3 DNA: TGCGCCAGCAGCTTGACGGACACCCATGACGGAGCTTTCTTT. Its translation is CASSLTDTHDGAFF.